Reported below is one T cell receptor beta chain. Which antigen it targets is not known. Base qualities are missing; no much larger clone stands one base away. This specimen comes from a study of blood T cell repertoires in COVID-19 (dated by TCRdb to about 2020). As for the study more broadly: Samples covering the acute and convalescent phases of COVID-19 were provided by collaborators in the United States, Italy and Spain. Deeply sampled blood TCRbeta repertoires from subjects exposed to, actively infected with, or recovered from COVID-19 were included in the dataset. Samples were obtained from the ongoing ImmuneRACE study (first 160 participants) and from over 1,000 subjects provided by 6 global collaborators. The repertoires were made available in a free public database intended to serve as a resource for research on the immune response to SARS-CoV-2. A de-identified subject ID, COVID-19 status, age in years and sex were almost always included in the sample metadata. The prospective study material was composed of cDNA or gDNA derived from T cells, B-cell-depleted T cells, or PBMCs. HLA class I and class II types, where available, came from metadata supplied by the sample provider rather than from assay-based typing.

A second Seattle source provided samples from volunteer blood donors who had recovered from COVID-19. Each collaborating institution followed its own protocols to collect whole blood in K2EDTA tubes. For TCRbeta analysis, collaborators shipped samples as frozen whole blood, isolated PBMCs, or DNA extracted from either of those sample types. V lost 6 bases and J lost 4 bases; the stretch between them is 18 bases long. From cysteine to phenylalanine, the CDR3 is 15 amino acids long. Only the CDR3 part of the read is kept: 45 bases, read in frame from the first base. As encoded in the germline V gene (reference sequence), CDR1 is MNHEY while CDR2 is SMNVEV. The full study reports these points: Clinical and demographic metadata were provided uncurated, with the amount varying by source and participant.

TCRbeta CDR3 regions were amplified from genomic DNA by means of the immunoSEQ Assay, a bias-controlled multiplex PCR. The paper's processing steps were these. The number of nucleated cells in each sample was estimated by amplification of reference gene primers within the assay. To quantify the absolute abundance of each unique TCRbeta CDR3 rearrangement, sequence reads were collapsed and filtered. For each sample, productive Simpson clonality was calculated as the square root of Simpson's diversity index across productive rearrangements. TCRdb carries this immuneACCESS record with in-frame sequences only. Its versions omit some clonotypes, under half of them owing to an unresolved V gene in the studies checked, with the rest unexplained. For V, J and clone size, that table is used; D and trimming come from the DNA. Within this sample are 230,000 or so clones, with approximately 82% of them counted one time only. About 2% of the sample comes from the top ten.

Material: peripheral blood. The TCR sequence derives from a man in his forties who had recovered from COVID-19. The chain is assembled from TRBV27 and TRBJ1-2; D gene: possibly TRBD1, on 6 matching bases. The CDR3 in this case is CASSLSVVRGYGYTF. In nucleotide form, the sequence is TGTGCCAGCAGCCTAAGCGTTGTCAGGGGCTATGGCTACACCTTC.